The T cell receptor (beta chain) under discussion was sequenced for a study of T cells in localized non-small cell lung cancer. Germline V CDR1 and CDR2: SGHRS, YFSETQ. The CDR3 contains 14 residues. V dropped 5 bases and J dropped 2 bases, with 13 bases sitting between them. TCRdb's copy holds only in-frame clones and misses some; the assay was immunoSEQ multiplex PCR. The sample comprises nearly 25,000 clones, roughly 90% of which are singletons, and nearly 15% rests with the top ten. This TCR derives from a man aged 40-75 years with stage III squamous cell lung carcinoma. V usage is TRBV5-1 and J usage is TRBJ1-2, with D unclear. The specimen comprised peripheral blood, sampled before any cancer treatment. The CDR3 protein is CASRGMERNYGYTF. The CDR3 DNA reads TGCGCCAGCAGGGGTATGGAAAGGAACTATGGCTACACCTTC.